This is a list of T cell receptor beta chains from one sample in a study of CD8 T cells in Susac syndrome. TCRdb independently ran MiXCR on the immunoSEQ multiplex PCR reads; one entry per CDR3 protein. The sample holds 120,000 or so distinct CDR3 sequences, just under 95% seen once. Sequencing used CD8+ T cells from PBMCs. These receptors were taken from a human donor with Susac syndrome. Each CDR3 is given without its conserved first and last residue. The order of the fields is CDR3 protein, V gene, J gene.

cdr3_aa: ASSQGTSGRGNYGYT; v_call: TRBV4-1; j_call: TRBJ1-2
cdr3_aa: SVEGLKLGTPHNEQF; v_call: TRBV29-1; j_call: TRBJ2-1
cdr3_aa: ASSGQGWNTEAF; v_call: TRBV25-1; j_call: TRBJ1-1
cdr3_aa: ASSQASVGIYGYT; v_call: TRBV3-1; j_call: TRBJ1-2
cdr3_aa: SASLAVNEQF; v_call: TRBV20-1; j_call: TRBJ2-1
cdr3_aa: ASSPEDRSNTEAF; v_call: TRBV7-8; j_call: TRBJ1-1
cdr3_aa: ASSLERTTDTQY; v_call: TRBV6-5; j_call: TRBJ2-3
cdr3_aa: ASSYSRGGTGYT; v_call: TRBV6-5; j_call: TRBJ1-2
cdr3_aa: ASSSRGVDLRETQY; v_call: TRBV7-2; j_call: TRBJ2-5
cdr3_aa: ASSVGRGTYEQY; v_call: TRBV9; j_call: TRBJ2-7
cdr3_aa: SAPNSDHNSPLH; v_call: TRBV20-1; j_call: TRBJ1-6
cdr3_aa: ASSPGQGDRKQY; v_call: TRBV5-1; j_call: TRBJ2-7
cdr3_aa: ASSEGRGPLGLQY; v_call: TRBV2; j_call: TRBJ2-7
cdr3_aa: ASSPARGIADTQY; v_call: TRBV6-5; j_call: TRBJ2-3
cdr3_aa: SVEAVGAGYT; v_call: TRBV29-1; j_call: TRBJ1-2
cdr3_aa: ASSAPRGLGEQETQY; v_call: TRBV9; j_call: TRBJ2-5
cdr3_aa: ASSLNWGRTGELF; v_call: TRBV27; j_call: TRBJ2-2
cdr3_aa: ASSYQPNYGYT; v_call: TRBV6-5; j_call: TRBJ1-2
cdr3_aa: ASSQVGQAYEQY; v_call: TRBV4-1; j_call: TRBJ2-7
cdr3_aa: ASSSSGGAGNEQF; v_call: TRBV12-3/TRBV12-4; j_call: TRBJ2-1
cdr3_aa: ASSVAPHNEQF; v_call: TRBV9; j_call: TRBJ2-1
cdr3_aa: ASSEWAFPYEQY; v_call: TRBV6-1; j_call: TRBJ2-7
cdr3_aa: ASSLGQGDQPQH; v_call: TRBV3-1; j_call: TRBJ1-5
cdr3_aa: ASKYRRGANVLT; v_call: TRBV12-3/TRBV12-4; j_call: TRBJ2-6